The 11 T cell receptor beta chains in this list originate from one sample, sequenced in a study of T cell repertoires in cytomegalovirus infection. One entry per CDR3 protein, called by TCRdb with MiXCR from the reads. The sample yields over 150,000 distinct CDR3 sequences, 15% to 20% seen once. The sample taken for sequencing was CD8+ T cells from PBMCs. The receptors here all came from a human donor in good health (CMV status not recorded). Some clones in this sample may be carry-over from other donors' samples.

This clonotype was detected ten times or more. In DNA, the CDR3 is TGTGCCAGCAGCTTAAGCGTGGGGGAGCTGTTTTTT. This gives the protein CASSLSVGELFF. The genes are TRBV7-2 and TRBJ2-2, with D uncertain. Germline V gene sequence: CDR1 SGHTA, CDR2 FQGNSA. V lost 2 bases and J 8 bases, leaving 6 bases between the germline ends. This CDR3 contains 12 residues.

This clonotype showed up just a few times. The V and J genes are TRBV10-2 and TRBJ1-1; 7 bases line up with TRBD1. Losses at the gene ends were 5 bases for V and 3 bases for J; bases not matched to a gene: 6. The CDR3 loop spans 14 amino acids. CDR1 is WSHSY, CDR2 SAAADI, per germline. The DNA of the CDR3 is TGCGCCAGCAGTCCGTCAGGGGGACACACTGAAGCTTTCTTT. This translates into CASSPSGGHTEAFF.

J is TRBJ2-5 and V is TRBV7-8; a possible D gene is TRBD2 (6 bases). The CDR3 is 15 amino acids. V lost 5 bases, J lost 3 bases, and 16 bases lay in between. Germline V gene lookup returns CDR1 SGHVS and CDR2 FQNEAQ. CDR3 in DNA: TGTGCCAGCAGCCCAGTCTTAGCGGACAAAGAGACCCAGTACTTC. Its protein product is CASSPVLADKETQYF.

CDR3 nucleotide sequence: TGCAGCGTTGAACTGGGGACAGCCACCTACGAGCAGTACTTC. It translates to CSVELGTATYEQYF. The chain is built from TRBV29-1 and TRBJ2-7; 7 bases line up with TRBD1. Trimming removed 2 bases from V and 2 bases from J; junction bases left unmatched: 6. Germline CDR1 and CDR2: SQVTM and ANQGSEA. The CDR3 has 14 amino acids.

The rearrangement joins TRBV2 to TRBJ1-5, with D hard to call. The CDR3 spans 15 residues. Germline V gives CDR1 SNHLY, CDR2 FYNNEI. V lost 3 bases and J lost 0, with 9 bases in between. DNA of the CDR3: TGTGCCAGCAGTGACGGACGACATAGCAATCAGCCCCAGCATTTT. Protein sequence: CASSDGRHSNQPQHF.

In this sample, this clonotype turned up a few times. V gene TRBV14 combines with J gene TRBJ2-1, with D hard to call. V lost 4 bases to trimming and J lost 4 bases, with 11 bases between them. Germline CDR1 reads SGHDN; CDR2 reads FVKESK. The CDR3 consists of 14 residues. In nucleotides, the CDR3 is TGTGCCAGCAGCCCCCCTGGGATTTACAATGAGCAGTTCTTC. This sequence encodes CASSPPGIYNEQFF. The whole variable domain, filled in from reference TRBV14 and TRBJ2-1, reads EAGVTQFPSHSVIEKGQTVTLRCDPISGHDNLYWYRRVMGKEIKFLLHFVKESKQDESGMPNNRFLAERTGGTYSTLKVQPAELEDSGVYFCASSPPGIYNEQFFGPGTRLTVL.

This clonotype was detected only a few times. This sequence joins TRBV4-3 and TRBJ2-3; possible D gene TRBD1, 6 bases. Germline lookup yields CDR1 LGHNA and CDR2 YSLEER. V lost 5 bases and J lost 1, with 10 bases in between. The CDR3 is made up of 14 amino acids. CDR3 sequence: CASSKGVGTDTQYF. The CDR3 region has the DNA TGCGCCAGCAGCAAGGGGGTAGGCACAGATACGCAGTATTTT.

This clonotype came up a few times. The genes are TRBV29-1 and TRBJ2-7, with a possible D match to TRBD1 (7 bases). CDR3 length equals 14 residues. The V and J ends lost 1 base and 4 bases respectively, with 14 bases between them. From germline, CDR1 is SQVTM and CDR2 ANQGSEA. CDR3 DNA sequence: TGCAGCGTTGAAGCGGTGTCAGGGGGGTACGAGCAGTACTTC. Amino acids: CSVEAVSGGYEQYF.

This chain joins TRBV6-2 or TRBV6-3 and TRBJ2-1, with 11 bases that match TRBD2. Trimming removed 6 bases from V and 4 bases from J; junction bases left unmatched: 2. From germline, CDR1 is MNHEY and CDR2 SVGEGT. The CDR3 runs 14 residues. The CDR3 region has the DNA TGTGCCAGCAGGGGACTAGCGGAATACAATGAGCAGTTCTTC. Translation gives CASRGLAEYNEQFF.

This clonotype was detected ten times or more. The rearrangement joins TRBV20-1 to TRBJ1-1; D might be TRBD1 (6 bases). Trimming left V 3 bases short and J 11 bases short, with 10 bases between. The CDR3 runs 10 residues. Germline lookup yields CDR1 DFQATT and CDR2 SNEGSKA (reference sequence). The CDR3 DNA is TGCAGTGCTAGCGGGGGGCAGGCTTTCTTT. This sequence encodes CSASGGQAFF.

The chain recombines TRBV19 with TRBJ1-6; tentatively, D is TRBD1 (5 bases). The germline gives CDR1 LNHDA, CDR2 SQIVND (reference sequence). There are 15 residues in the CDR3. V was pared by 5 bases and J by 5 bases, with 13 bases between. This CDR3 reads CASSEGKWDNSPLHF. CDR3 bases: TGTGCCAGTAGTGAGGGGAAGTGGGATAATTCACCCCTCCACTTT.